This T cell receptor (beta chain) was retrieved from a study of tumor T cells in aggressive B-cell lymphoma. Germline V CDR1 and CDR2: SGHDT, YYEEEE. The CDR3 has 13 residues. Sequencing was performed with immunoSEQ multiplex PCR; in TCRdb, only in-frame clones are kept and a portion is missing. There are about 9,900 clones in the sample; roughly 85% occur only once, and approximately 4% lies in the top ten. This chain uses TRBV5-6 with TRBJ2-5, with 7 bases matching TRBD2. The DNA end is more similar to TRBJ2-7, so the J call may be wrong. The sequenced sample was tumor tissue. The TCR comes from an adult with diffuse large B cell lymphoma. The CDR3 DNA sequence: TGTGCCAGCAGCATTGGGACTAACTACGAGCAGTACTTC. Translating gives CASSIGTNYEQYF.